Below, 18 T cell receptor beta chains from the same sample are listed, as sequenced in a study of CD4 T cells in relation to SARS-CoV-2 and coronaviruses. Some clones are missing from TCRdb's copy, which holds only in-frame ones; the method was immunoSEQ multiplex PCR. Here the sample spans some 64,000 clones, about 94% being singletons. CD4+ T cells from unexposed donors were obtained before the COVID-19 pandemic (2011-2018). Sequencing was carried out using naive CD4+ T cells from PBMCs. Subset here: naive CD4+ T cells isolated by negative enrichment. The source of these receptors is a human donor in good health.

This clone was found a few times. This rearrangement joins TRBV4-2 to TRBJ1-4; the match to TRBD1 covers 8 bases. Germline V gene sequence: CDR1 LGHNA, CDR2 YNFKEQ. CDR3 length: 15 residues. Germline trimming cut 5 bases from V and 4 bases from J; bases unmatched to any gene: 6. The CDR3 protein is CASSYGTGVNEKLFF. CDR3 DNA sequence: TGTGCCAGCAGCTACGGGACAGGAGTTAATGAAAAACTGTTTTTT.

This chain connects TRBV5-6 to TRBJ2-2; D is possibly TRBD1 or TRBD2 (5 bases each). This CDR3 has 15 residues. CDR1 is SGHDT and CDR2 is YYEEEE in the germline V gene. Between the trimmed V and J ends, which lost 4 bases and 6 bases, there was a span of 16 bases. Here the CDR3 DNA reads TGTGCCAGCAGCAGACGGGGCTACATGTCCGGGGAGCTGTTTTTT. Protein product: CASSRRGYMSGELFF.

The chain uses TRBV28 and TRBJ1-2, with 7 bases aligning to TRBD1. CDR1 MDHEN and CDR2 SYDVKM come from the germline V gene. The CDR3 extends over 13 amino acids. J was trimmed by 4 bases and V by 5 bases; bases with no gene match: 4. Here the CDR3 reads CASSKGAGYGYTF. The CDR3 DNA is TGTGCCAGCAGTAAGGGGGCGGGCTATGGCTACACCTTC.

The J gene is TRBJ2-7, the V gene TRBV28; perhaps TRBD2 as D (5 bases). The CDR3 is 12 residues long. Germline CDR1 and CDR2: MDHEN and SYDVKM. Trimming cost V 6 bases and J 6 bases, with 12 bases left between them. In DNA form, the CDR3 reads TGTGCCAGCAGCAAAGGCCGGGGCGAGCAGTACTTC. Residues: CASSKGRGEQYF.

This chain uses TRBV25-1 with TRBJ2-7, with D possibly being TRBD1 (5 bases). The CDR3 covers 14 residues. Germline assignment: CDR1 MGHDK and CDR2 SYGVNS. Trimming shortened V by 1 base and J by 2 bases, and 9 bases separated the two germline ends. The CDR3 protein is CASSESPGPYEQYF. CDR3 coding DNA: TGTGCCAGCAGTGAATCTCCAGGGCCCTACGAGCAGTACTTC.

V is TRBV19 and J is TRBJ2-7; D ambiguous. Between the trimmed V and J ends, which lost 0 bases and 2 bases, there was a span of 11 bases. Germline CDR1 reads LNHDA; CDR2 reads SQIVND (reference sequence). This CDR3 has 15 amino acids. The CDR3 coding sequence is TGTGCCAGTAGTATAGATCATGCAGGCCCCTACGAGCAGTACTTC. Its protein is CASSIDHAGPYEQYF. Together with reference TRBV19 and TRBJ2-7, the CDR3 gives the full variable domain: DGGITQSPKYLFRKEGQNVTLSCEQNLNHDAMYWYRQDPGQGLRLIYYSQIVNDFQKGDIAEGYSVSREKKESFPLTVTSAQKNPTAFYLCASSIDHAGPYEQYFGPGTRLTVT.

This rearrangement joins TRBV10-3 to TRBJ2-5, with 12 positions matching TRBD2. Germline values: CDR1 ENHRY, CDR2 SYGVKD. There are 15 residues in the CDR3. V was clipped by 7 bases and J by 7 bases; unmatched bases: 10. The CDR3 is CAIKTSSGGVGTQYF. CDR3 DNA: TGTGCCATCAAGACATCTAGCGGGGGGGTTGGGACCCAGTACTTC.

The chain uses TRBV19 and TRBJ2-5; no clear D gene. With 1 base removed from V and 1 base from J, the gap between germline ends came to 4 bases. The germline CDR1 and CDR2 sequences are LNHDA and SQIVND (reference sequence). This CDR3 has 13 amino acids. The CDR3 loop reads CASSIVGQETQYF. CDR3 bases: TGTGCCAGTAGTATAGTGGGCCAAGAGACCCAGTACTTC.

This rearrangement joins TRBV15 to TRBJ1-1; the D gene is possibly TRBD1 (5 bases). Per germline, CDR1 LNHNV and CDR2 YYDKDF (reference sequence). V lost 0 bases and J lost 3, with 23 bases in between. The CDR3 has 19 amino acids. In nucleotides, the CDR3 is TGTGCCACCAGCAGAGATATTAAGAAGGCTGGGGGTCGAGACACTGAAGCTTTCTTT. It is translated as CATSRDIKKAGGRDTEAFF.

In the case of this clone: The junction departs from germline at one end; a sequencing error may be responsible. V gene TRBV7-7 combines with J gene TRBJ2-5, with 11 bases matching TRBD1. This CDR3 comprises 15 residues. Germline CDR1 SSHAT, CDR2 FNYEAQ (reference sequence). DNA of the CDR3: TGTGCCAGCAGACCCGGGACAGGGGGTCAAGAGACCCGGTACTTC. This codes for CASRPGTGGQETRYF.

The chain has TRBV10-1 and TRBJ2-5; D is undetermined. Trimming cost V 0 bases and J 0 bases, with 5 bases left between them. Germline values: CDR1 WNHNN, CDR2 SYGVQD (reference sequence). The CDR3 runs to 14 residues. Written as DNA, the CDR3 is TGCGCCAGCAGTGAGTCTCGAGACCAAGAGACCCAGTACTTC. It codes for CASSESRDQETQYF.

The chain carries TRBV25-1 and TRBJ2-3; a weak D match, TRBD2 (5 bases). From germline, CDR1 is MGHDK and CDR2 SYGVNS. The CDR3 runs to 14 residues. V was cut by 8 bases and J by 1 base, with 13 bases left in between. The CDR3 spells CASGGISGTDTQYF. Here the CDR3 DNA reads TGTGCCAGCGGTGGGATTAGCGGCACAGATACGCAGTATTTT.

The rearrangement joins TRBV28 to TRBJ2-7; TRBD1 might be the D (6 bases). This CDR3 spans 15 amino acids. With 5 bases removed from V and 3 bases from J, the gap between germline ends came to 17 bases. Germline V gene data show CDR1 as MDHEN and CDR2 as SYDVKM. CDR3 in amino acids: CASSPPPSGHYEQYF. CDR3 sequence (DNA): TGTGCCAGCAGTCCTCCCCCCTCGGGACACTACGAGCAGTACTTC.

This clone was counted a single time. V gene TRBV30 combines with J gene TRBJ2-3, with a possible D match to TRBD2 (6 bases). The CDR3 consists of 14 residues. Germline V CDR1 and CDR2: GTSNPN, SVGIG (reference sequence). The germline V and J ends were trimmed by 8 bases and 3 bases, with 18 bases remaining between them. The CDR3 DNA reads TGTGCCGAAAGTATGGGGGGAAGTACAGATACGCAGTATTTT. Protein: CAESMGGSTDTQYF.

DNA for the CDR3: TGTGCCAGTAGCCACAGGGGGACTGGGGCCAACGTCCTGACTTTC. Protein product: CASSHRGTGANVLTF. J is TRBJ2-6 and V is TRBV19, with 8 nucleotides matching TRBD1. This CDR3 comprises 15 residues. J lost 2 bases, V lost 6 bases, and 3 bases had no gene match. Germline CDR1 reads LNHDA; CDR2 reads SQIVND (reference sequence).

Remarks on this clone: One end of the junction varies from germline; a read error may be responsible. The chain couples TRBV5-1 to TRBJ2-7; D is unresolved. This CDR3 spans 12 amino acids. CDR1 is SGHRS, CDR2 YFSETQ, per germline. The CDR3 spells CASRVSMGEQYF. CDR3 DNA: TGCGCTAGCAGAGTGTCTATGGGGGAGCAGTACTTC.

The chain uses TRBV4-1 and TRBJ1-4, with a possible D match to TRBD1 (6 bases). V was pared by 4 bases and J by 3 bases, with 15 bases between. Germline loops: CDR1 MGHRA, CDR2 YSYEKL. The CDR3 is made up of 16 amino acids. In DNA, the CDR3 is TGCGCCAGCAGCCCCCCCGGGGGCTCAGCTAATGAAAAACTGTTTTTT. The encoded protein is CASSPPGGSANEKLFF.

The chain uses TRBV28 and TRBJ1-1, with a possible D match to TRBD1 (5 bases). This CDR3 region has 16 residues. Germline V gives CDR1 MDHEN, CDR2 SYDVKM. The ends were cut back, 5 bases at V and 1 base at J, with 17 bases in the middle. In DNA, the CDR3 is TGTGCCAGCAGTCAAAAGGGACGCCGTGAGAACACTGAAGCTTTCTTT. This gives the protein CASSQKGRRENTEAFF.